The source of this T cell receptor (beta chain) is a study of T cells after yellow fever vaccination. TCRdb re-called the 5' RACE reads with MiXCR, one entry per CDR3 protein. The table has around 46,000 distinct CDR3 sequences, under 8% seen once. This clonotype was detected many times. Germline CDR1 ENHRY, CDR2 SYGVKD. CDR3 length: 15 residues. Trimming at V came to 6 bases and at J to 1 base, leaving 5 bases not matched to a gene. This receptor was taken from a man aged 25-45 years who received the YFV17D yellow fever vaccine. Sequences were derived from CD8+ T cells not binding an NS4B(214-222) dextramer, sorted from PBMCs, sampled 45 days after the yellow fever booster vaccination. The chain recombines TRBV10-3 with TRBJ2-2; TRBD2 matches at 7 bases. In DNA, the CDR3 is TGTGCCATCAGGCGGCCTAGCGGGAACACCGGGGAGCTGTTTTTT. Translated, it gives CAIRRPSGNTGELFF.